A single sample gave rise to the 8 T cell receptor beta chains below, sequenced in a study of beta chain features in type 1 diabetes. General study results and limits: Type 1 diabetes patients showed a moderate but significant shortening of TCRB CDR3s in all four CD4+ subsets.

Which antigens these TCRs recognize remains unknown. Of the isolated RNA, all was reverse transcribed, and so the sequenced material was expressed TCRB transcripts. This table comes from immunoSEQ multiplex PCR, and its TCRdb copy is limited to in-frame clones, with some not included. The profile covers more than 300,000 clones, with 10% to 15% appearing a single time and 0.0085% to 0.012% taken by the ten largest. Sample: naive CD4+ T cells from blood. The receptors here all came from a woman between 18 and 30 years old with type 1 diabetes.

Remarks on this clone: Compared with germline, one end of the junction differs, possibly owing to a read error. The chain employs TRBV28 and TRBJ2-7; perhaps TRBD2 as D (5 bases). Germline-derived CDR1 and CDR2 are MDHEN and SYDVKM. The CDR3 is 12 amino acids. CDR3: CATGKGTYEQYF. The CDR3 coding sequence is TGCGCAACGGGGAAGGGTACCTACGAGCAGTACTTC.

This clone appeared a few times. The genes are TRBV18 and TRBJ1-1, with a weak D call TRBD1 (5 bases). CDR3 length: 15 residues. Germline assignment: CDR1 KGHSH and CDR2 LQKENI. Deletions cut 4 bases from V and 1 base from J, with 13 bases between. CDR3 coding DNA: TGTGCCAGCTCACGGTCGGAGGGACCGAACACTGAAGCTTTCTTT. Its translation is CASSRSEGPNTEAFF.

This clone came up a few times. The gene calls are TRBV6-5 and TRBJ1-2; 7 bases align to TRBD1. The CDR3 spans 14 residues. V dropped 4 bases and J dropped 2; count of bases not matched to a gene: 4. CDR1 is MNHEY, CDR2 SVGAGI, per germline. In nucleotides, the CDR3 is TGTGCCAGCAGTTTCCAGACAGGGAACTATGGCTACACCTTC. Encoded protein: CASSFQTGNYGYTF.

This sequence joins TRBV5-6 and TRBJ2-2; D gene uncertain. The CDR3 covers 16 residues. Between the trimmed V and J ends, which lost 1 base and 3 bases, there was a span of 13 bases. Germline V gene lookup returns CDR1 SGHDT and CDR2 YYEEEE. The CDR3 is CASSLTYLSYTGELFF. The CDR3 bases are TGTGCCAGCAGCTTGACGTATTTGAGCTACACCGGGGAGCTGTTTTTT. Together with reference TRBV5-6 and TRBJ2-2, the CDR3 gives the full variable domain: DAGVTQSPTHLIKTRGQQVTLRCSPKSGHDTVSWYQQALGQGPQFIFQYYEEEERQRGNFPDRFSGHQFPNYSSELNVNALLLGDSALYLCASSLTYLSYTGELFFGEGSRLTVL.

Comments on this clone: This same CDR3 is encoded by further DNA sequences in the sample. The gene calls are TRBV7-9 and TRBJ2-3; 11 positions match TRBD2. V lost 1 base and J lost 0; bases outside the gene matches: 0. Germline lookup yields CDR1 SEHNR and CDR2 FQNEAQ (reference sequence). The CDR3 covers 16 residues. The CDR3 reads CASSLGTSGSTDTQYF. CDR3 DNA sequence: TGTGCCAGCAGCTTAGGGACTAGCGGGAGCACAGATACGCAGTATTTT.

The CDR3 nucleotides read TGTGCCAGCAGCTTAGTTAGGACTAGCTTCTCAAACACAGATACGCAGTATTTT. Its protein is CASSLVRTSFSNTDTQYF. The V and J genes are TRBV11-2 and TRBJ2-3, with 8 nucleotides matching TRBD2. CDR3 length equals 18 residues. The germline gives CDR1 SGHAT, CDR2 FQNNGV. Losses at the gene ends were 1 base for V and 2 bases for J; bases not matched to a gene: 11.

A remark on this clone: The junction departs from the called germline gene at one end, perhaps through a read error. The chain employs TRBV10-2 and TRBJ2-5, with 8 nucleotides matching TRBD1. CDR3 size: 13 residues. The germline V gene encodes CDR1 WSHSY and CDR2 SAAADI. The CDR3 loop reads CASPGTGPSIRNF. The CDR3 DNA sequence: TGCGCCAGCCCCGGGACAGGCCCGTCGATTAGGAACTTC.

This clone was detected only a few times. The CDR3 DNA reads as TGTGCCAGCAGTTTCACTAGCGGACTTAACAATGAGCAGTTCTTC. This translates into CASSFTSGLNNEQFF. The chain employs TRBV6-5 and TRBJ2-1, with 8 bases lining up with TRBD2. The CDR3 runs to 15 residues. The V gene end was trimmed by 4 bases and the J gene end by 5 bases; junction bases not matched to a gene: 7. Germline CDR1 and CDR2: MNHEY and SVGAGI.